Shown below are 3 T cell receptor beta chains from a single sample sequenced in a study of PD-1 blockade in classical Hodgkin lymphoma. Libraries were prepared by immunoSEQ multiplex PCR; TCRdb keeps only in-frame clonotypes and omits some of them. The sample lists fewer than 15,000 clones, about 86% occurring once. Brentuximab vedotin exposure varied, and every patient relapsed after autologous stem cell transplantation. The material was peripheral blood mononuclear cells (PBMCs), obtained at baseline. The receptors come from a human donor with classical Hodgkin lymphoma.

This chain connects TRBV7-2 to TRBJ1-1; D perhaps matches TRBD1 (5 bases). The CDR3 runs 13 residues. The V and J ends lost 1 base and 7 bases respectively, with 10 bases between them. Germline assignment: CDR1 SGHTA and CDR2 FQGNSA. The CDR3 bases are TGTGCCAGCAGCTTAGGGGGGAGGGGTGAAGCTTTCTTT. Translation: CASSLGGRGEAFF.

V gene TRBV19 combines with J gene TRBJ2-1; no definite D call. V was shortened by 3 bases and J by 2 bases, with 11 bases between the two germline ends. Germline V gives CDR1 LNHDA, CDR2 SQIVND (reference sequence). This CDR3 spans 15 amino acids. Here the CDR3 DNA reads TGTGCCAGTAGTATTAATAGTGGACCCTACAATGAGCAGTTCTTC. Its protein is CASSINSGPYNEQFF.

The chain recombines TRBV19 with TRBJ2-7; 9 positions agree with TRBD1. V shed 6 bases and J 2 bases; nucleotides not matched to a gene: 5. The CDR3 totals 14 residues. Germline CDR1 and CDR2: LNHDA and SQIVND (reference sequence). The chain's CDR3 is CASSWGQGAYEQYF. For the CDR3, the DNA is TGTGCCAGTAGCTGGGGACAGGGCGCCTACGAGCAGTACTTC.